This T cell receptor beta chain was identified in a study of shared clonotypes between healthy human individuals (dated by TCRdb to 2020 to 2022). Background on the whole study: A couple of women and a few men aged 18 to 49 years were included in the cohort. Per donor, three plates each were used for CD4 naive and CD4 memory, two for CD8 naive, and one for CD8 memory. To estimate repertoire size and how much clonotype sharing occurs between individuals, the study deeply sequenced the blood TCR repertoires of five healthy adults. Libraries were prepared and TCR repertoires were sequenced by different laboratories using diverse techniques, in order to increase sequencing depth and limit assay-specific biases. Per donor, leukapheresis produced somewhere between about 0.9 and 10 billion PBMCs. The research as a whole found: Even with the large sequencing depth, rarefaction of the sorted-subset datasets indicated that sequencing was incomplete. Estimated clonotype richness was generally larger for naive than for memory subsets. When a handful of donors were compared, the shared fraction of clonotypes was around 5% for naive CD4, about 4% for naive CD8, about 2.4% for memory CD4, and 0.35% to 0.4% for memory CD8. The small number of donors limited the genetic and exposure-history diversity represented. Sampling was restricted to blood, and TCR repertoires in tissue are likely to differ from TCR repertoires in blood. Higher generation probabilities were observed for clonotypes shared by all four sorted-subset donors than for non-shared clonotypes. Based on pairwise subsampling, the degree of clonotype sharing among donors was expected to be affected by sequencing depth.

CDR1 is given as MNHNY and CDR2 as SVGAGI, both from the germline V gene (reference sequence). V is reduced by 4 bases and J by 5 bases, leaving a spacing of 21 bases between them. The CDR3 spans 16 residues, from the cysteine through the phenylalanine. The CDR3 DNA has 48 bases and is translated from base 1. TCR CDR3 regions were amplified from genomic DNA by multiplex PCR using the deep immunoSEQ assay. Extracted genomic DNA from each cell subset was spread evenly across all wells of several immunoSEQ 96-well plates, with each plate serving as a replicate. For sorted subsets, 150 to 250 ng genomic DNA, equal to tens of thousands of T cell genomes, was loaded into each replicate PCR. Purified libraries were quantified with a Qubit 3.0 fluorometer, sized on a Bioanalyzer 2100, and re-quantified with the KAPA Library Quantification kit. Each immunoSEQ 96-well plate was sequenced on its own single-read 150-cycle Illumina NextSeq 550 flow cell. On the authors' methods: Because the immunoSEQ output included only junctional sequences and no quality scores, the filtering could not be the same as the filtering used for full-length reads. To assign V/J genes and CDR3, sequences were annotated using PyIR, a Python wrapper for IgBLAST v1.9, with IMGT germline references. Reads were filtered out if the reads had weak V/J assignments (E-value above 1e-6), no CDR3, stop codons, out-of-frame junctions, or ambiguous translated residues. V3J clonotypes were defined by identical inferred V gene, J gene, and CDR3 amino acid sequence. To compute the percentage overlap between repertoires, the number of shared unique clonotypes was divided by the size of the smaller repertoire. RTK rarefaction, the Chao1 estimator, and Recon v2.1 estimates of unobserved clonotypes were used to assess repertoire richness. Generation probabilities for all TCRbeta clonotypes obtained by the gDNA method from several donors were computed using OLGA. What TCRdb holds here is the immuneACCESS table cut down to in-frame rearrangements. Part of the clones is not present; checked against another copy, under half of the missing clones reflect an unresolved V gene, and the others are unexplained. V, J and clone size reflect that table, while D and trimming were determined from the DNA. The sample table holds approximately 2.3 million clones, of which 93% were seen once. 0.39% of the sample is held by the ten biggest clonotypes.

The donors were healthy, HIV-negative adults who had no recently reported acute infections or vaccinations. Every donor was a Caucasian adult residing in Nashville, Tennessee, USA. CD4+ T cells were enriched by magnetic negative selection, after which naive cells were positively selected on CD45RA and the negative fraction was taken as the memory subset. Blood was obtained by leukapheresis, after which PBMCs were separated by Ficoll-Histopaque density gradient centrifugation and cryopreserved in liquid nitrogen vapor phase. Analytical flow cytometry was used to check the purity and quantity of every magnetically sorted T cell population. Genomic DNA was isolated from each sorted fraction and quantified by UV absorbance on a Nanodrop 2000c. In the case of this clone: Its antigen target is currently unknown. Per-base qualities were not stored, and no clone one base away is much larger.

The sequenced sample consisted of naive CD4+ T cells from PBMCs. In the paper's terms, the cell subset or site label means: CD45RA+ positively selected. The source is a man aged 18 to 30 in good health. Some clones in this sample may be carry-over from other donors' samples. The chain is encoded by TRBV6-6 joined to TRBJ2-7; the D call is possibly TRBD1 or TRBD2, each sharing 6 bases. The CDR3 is CASSWTVGTPGNEQYF. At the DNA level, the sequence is TGTGCCAGCAGTTGGACAGTCGGGACTCCTGGGAACGAGCAGTACTTC.